Included here is one T cell receptor beta chain sequence, with context. The antigen remains unidentified. This specimen comes from a study of naive and memory T cell subsets. Study-level results: Diversity fell and Gini index rose from naive through CM, EM, EMRA.

Germline assignment: CDR1 LGHDT and CDR2 YNNKEL (reference sequence). Trimming took 2 bases from V and 10 from J; bases not matched to a gene: 4. This CDR3 region has 14 residues. An equimolar mix of two oligonucleotides served as the beta constant-region primer for TRBC1 and TRBC2. The ligated cDNA underwent four PCR rounds using SP2 and nested alpha and beta constant-region primers. TCRdb reprocessed the UMI-ligation and nested PCR reads via MiXCR and lists one record per CDR3 protein. The sample includes around 130,000 distinct CDR3 sequences, around a third of them seen just once. The source is a human donor in good health. Sequenced material: central memory CD4+ T cells from blood. The gene calls are TRBV3-1 and TRBJ2-1; 11 bases map to TRBD2. In DNA form, the CDR3 reads TGTGCCAGCAGCCAAACTAGCGGGAGAGGGGAGCAGTTCTTC. Amino acid sequence: CASSQTSGRGEQFF.